A selection of T cell receptor beta chains follows, all from one sample in a study of shared clonotypes between healthy human individuals. TCRdb's table, derived via immunoSEQ multiplex PCR, lists solely in-frame clones and lacks some. This table has about 700,000 clones, around 72% appearing once. The specimen sequenced was memory CD4+ T cells sorted from blood. Receptors originate from a woman in her 30s in good health. Each CDR3 is given with its conserved first and last residue. D genes are given only for firm matches. Size values are once, few and many counts, or a class for expanded clones, and some rows have none.

NA	TRBV10-2	TRBD2	TRBJ2-3	CASGTSGRSDTQYF	TGCGCCAGTGGGACTAGCGGGAGGTCAGATACGCAGTATTTT
NA	TRBV7-2	TRBD2	TRBJ2-7	CASSQYEGLDPYEQYF	TGTGCCAGCAGCCAATATGAGGGACTAGACCCCTACGAGCAGTACTTC
many	TRBV5-1	NA	TRBJ1-3	CASSLGTAGNTIYF	TGCGCCAGCAGCTTGGGGACAGCAGGAAACACCATATATTTT
once	TRBV21-1	NA	TRBJ2-1	CASSNWSEQFF	TGTGCCAGCAGCAATTGGTCAGAGCAGTTCTTC
NA	TRBV28	NA	TRBJ2-4	CASSEGGFDKNIQYF	TGTGCCAGCAGTGAGGGGGGTTTTGACAAAAACATTCAGTACTTC
once	TRBV7-9	NA	TRBJ2-4	CASSLGTAKNIQYF	TGTGCCAGCAGCTTAGGTACAGCCAAAAACATTCAGTACTTC
NA	TRBV7-8	TRBD1	TRBJ1-1	CASSVGTGGFLTEAFF	TGTGCCAGCAGCGTAGGGACAGGGGGGTTCCTTACTGAAGCTTTCTTT
NA	TRBV2	TRBD2	TRBJ2-5	CASSLSAGEETQYF	TGTGCCAGCAGTCTCTCGGCGGGAGAAGAGACCCAGTACTTC
NA	TRBV5-6	TRBD2	TRBJ2-1	CASSTILAGVSYEQFF	TGTGCCAGCAGCACCATTCTAGCGGGAGTGTCGTATGAGCAGTTCTTC
NA	TRBV7-9	NA	TRBJ2-3	CASSFDSGDTQYF	TGTGCCAGCAGCTTCGATTCGGGAGATACGCAGTATTTT
many	TRBV6-1	NA	TRBJ2-5	CASSLKYGETQYF	TGTGCCAGCAGCTTGAAATACGGGGAGACCCAGTACTTC
NA	TRBV6-1	NA	TRBJ1-2	CASSVHDYGYTF	TGTGCCAGCAGCGTCCACGACTATGGCTACACCTTC
few	TRBV29-1	NA	TRBJ1-1	CSVASRVSDTEAFF	TGCAGCGTTGCGTCCAGGGTGTCGGACACTGAAGCTTTCTTT
NA	TRBV7-9	TRBD2	TRBJ2-7	CASSLLAGDLHEQYF	TGTGCCAGCAGCTTACTAGCGGGAGACCTCCACGAGCAGTACTTC
NA	TRBV28	NA	TRBJ1-1	CASSPEGRPRNTEAFF	TGTGCCAGCAGTCCGGAAGGCCGACCCCGGAACACTGAAGCTTTCTTT
few	TRBV30	TRBD2	TRBJ2-2	CAWSRGRGTGELFF	TGTGCCTGGAGCCGCGGGAGGGGCACCGGGGAGCTGTTTTTT
NA	TRBV30	NA	TRBJ1-5	CAGCDMDGTQNQPQHF	TGTGCCGGGTGCGATATGGACGGAACTCAAAATCAGCCCCAGCATTTT
NA	TRBV5-1	TRBD1	TRBJ2-7	CASSFDRGHEQYF	TGCGCCAGCAGCTTTGACAGGGGTCACGAGCAGTACTTC
many	TRBV19	TRBD1	TRBJ1-5	CASTPGWDSPYSNQPQHF	TGTGCCAGTACCCCAGGGTGGGACAGCCCTTATAGCAATCAGCCCCAGCATTTT
NA	TRBV7-9	NA	TRBJ2-7	CASSLEGGPSMIHEQYF	TGTGCCAGCAGCTTAGAGGGGGGCCCCAGTATGATCCACGAGCAGTACTTC
NA	TRBV18	NA	TRBJ2-3	CASSQQDTSTDTQYF	TGTGCCAGCTCACAACAGGATACTAGCACAGATACGCAGTATTTT
NA	TRBV9	TRBD2	TRBJ2-3	CASSVVASGGITDTQYF	TGTGCCAGCAGCGTAGTAGCTAGCGGGGGCATCACAGATACGCAGTATTTT
NA	TRBV4-2	TRBD2	TRBJ2-1	CASSHTTSGSGNEQFF	TGTGCCAGCAGCCATACGACTAGCGGGAGTGGTAATGAGCAGTTCTTC
NA	TRBV29-1	TRBD1	TRBJ2-7	CSVKQGVSEQYF	TGCAGCGTTAAACAGGGGGTAAGCGAGCAGTACTTC
NA	TRBV6-6	TRBD1	TRBJ2-1	CASRTGGNEQFF	TGTGCCAGCAGGACAGGGGGCAATGAGCAGTTCTTC
NA	TRBV5-1	NA	TRBJ1-2	CASSLEAVRGVGGYTF	TGCGCCAGCAGCTTGGAAGCAGTTCGGGGCGTTGGTGGCTACACCTTC
NA	TRBV5-4	NA	TRBJ2-1	CASSLDWFNEQFF	TGTGCCAGCAGCTTGGACTGGTTCAATGAGCAGTTCTTC
NA	TRBV6-6	NA	TRBJ1-5	CASSPGGLGNQPQHF	TGTGCCAGCAGCCCCGGAGGACTGGGAAATCAGCCCCAGCATTTT
NA	TRBV5-1	NA	TRBJ1-1	CASSLARGTTGPTEAFF	TGCGCCAGCAGCTTGGCTAGGGGTACTACAGGACCAACTGAAGCTTTCTTT
NA	TRBV7-9	NA	TRBJ1-2	CASSSLGGRSGYTF	TGTGCCAGCAGCTCCCTCGGGGGGCGGAGTGGCTACACCTTC
once	TRBV7-2	NA	TRBJ1-4	CASSFVRGSTNEKLFF	TGTGCCAGCAGCTTCGTCAGGGGATCAACTAATGAAAAACTGTTTTTT
NA	TRBV5-1	NA	TRBJ2-5	CASSSGAPRETQYF	TGCGCCAGCAGCTCGGGTGCCCCGAGGGAGACCCAGTACTTC
NA	TRBV28	TRBD1	TRBJ1-2	CASSSTASGTGHVLYGYTF	TGTGCCAGCAGTTCCACCGCCTCCGGGACAGGGCATGTGTTATATGGCTACACCTTC
few	TRBV18	TRBD1	TRBJ1-5	CASSPDRDQPQHF	TGTGCCAGCTCACCGGACAGGGATCAGCCCCAGCATTTT
few	TRBV28	NA	TRBJ2-3	CAGGGAGSSDTQYF	TGTGCCGGCGGTGGGGCGGGAAGTTCAGATACGCAGTATTTT
NA	TRBV20-1	NA	TRBJ2-7	CSARLDSEQYF	TGCAGTGCTAGACTGGATTCCGAGCAGTACTTC
few	TRBV5-1	TRBD1	TRBJ1-1	CASSSTGMNTEAFF	TGCGCCAGCAGCTCGACAGGGATGAACACTGAAGCTTTCTTT
NA	TRBV6-1	TRBD1	TRBJ2-7	CASIRQGDSYEQYF	TGTGCCAGCATCAGACAGGGGGACTCCTACGAGCAGTACTTC
NA	TRBV19	NA	TRBJ1-5	CATRQRGSGGNQPQHF	TGTGCCACACGACAGAGGGGCAGTGGAGGCAATCAGCCCCAGCATTTT
many	TRBV29-1	NA	TRBJ1-2	CSVLGWNGYTF	TGCAGCGTTTTGGGGTGGAATGGCTACACCTTC
NA	TRBV18	NA	TRBJ2-7	CASSPNGNEQYF	TGTGCCAGCTCACCGAACGGAAACGAGCAGTACTTC
NA	TRBV6-5	NA	TRBJ1-2	CASSHGRGGYTF	TGTGCCAGCAGTCACGGACGCGGGGGCTACACCTTC
once	TRBV28	NA	TRBJ2-1	CASSGEFKQFF	TGTGCCAGCAGTGGAGAATTCAAGCAGTTCTTC
NA	TRBV5-1	NA	TRBJ1-1	CASSLAMGVEAFF	TGCGCCAGCAGCTTGGCGATGGGAGTTGAAGCTTTCTTT
few	TRBV10-1	TRBD2	TRBJ2-1	CASSSGLAGDNEQFF	TGCGCCAGCAGCAGCGGACTAGCGGGCGACAATGAGCAGTTCTTC
NA	TRBV4-1	TRBD2	TRBJ2-1	CASSRSTSGTNEQFF	TGCGCCAGCAGCCGTTCGACTAGCGGGACGAATGAGCAGTTCTTC
many	TRBV27	NA	TRBJ1-2	CASSSQGNYGYTF	TGTGCCAGCAGTTCCCAGGGAAACTATGGCTACACCTTC
NA	TRBV29-1	NA	TRBJ1-2	CSVEDAGLLGYTF	TGCAGCGTTGAAGATGCGGGGCTACTGGGCTACACCTTC
NA	TRBV25-1	NA	TRBJ1-4	CASSSPATNEKLFF	TGTGCCAGCAGTTCCCCCGCAACTAATGAAAAACTGTTTTTT
NA	TRBV15	NA	TRBJ1-5	CATSTRDSNQPQHF	TGTGCCACCAGCACCCGGGACAGCAATCAGCCCCAGCATTTT
few	TRBV4-1	NA	TRBJ1-1	CASSRQRGDTEAFF	TGCGCCAGCAGCCGCCAAAGGGGGGACACTGAAGCTTTCTTT
NA	TRBV5-1	NA	TRBJ2-2	CASSYLPDVGTGELFF	TGCGCCAGCAGCTACCTCCCGGATGTAGGGACCGGGGAGCTGTTTTTT
NA	TRBV6-1	NA	TRBJ2-5	CASSEIEQETQYF	TGTGCCAGCAGTGAAATTGAACAAGAGACCCAGTACTTC
NA	TRBV6-1	NA	TRBJ2-1	CASSLYNEQFF	TGTGCCAGCAGCCTATACAATGAGCAGTTCTTC